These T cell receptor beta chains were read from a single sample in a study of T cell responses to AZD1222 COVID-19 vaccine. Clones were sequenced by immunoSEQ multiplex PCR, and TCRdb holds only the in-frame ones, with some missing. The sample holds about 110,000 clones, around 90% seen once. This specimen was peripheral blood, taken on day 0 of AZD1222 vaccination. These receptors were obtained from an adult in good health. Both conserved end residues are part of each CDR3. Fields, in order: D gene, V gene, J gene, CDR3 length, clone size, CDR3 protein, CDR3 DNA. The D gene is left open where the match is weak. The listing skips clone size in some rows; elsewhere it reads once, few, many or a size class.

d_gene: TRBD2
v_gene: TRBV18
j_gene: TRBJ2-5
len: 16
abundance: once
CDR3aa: CASSPWSGAPRETQYF
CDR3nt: TGTGCCAGCTCACCATGGAGCGGGGCTCCTCGAGAGACCCAGTACTTC

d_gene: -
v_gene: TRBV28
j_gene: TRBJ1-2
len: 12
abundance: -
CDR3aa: CIASRLNYGYTF
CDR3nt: TGTATCGCTTCCAGGCTGAACTATGGCTACACCTTC

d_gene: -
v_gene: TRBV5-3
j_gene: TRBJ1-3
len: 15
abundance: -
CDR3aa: CARKEAVSSGNTIYF
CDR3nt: TGTGCCAGGAAGGAGGCGGTGAGCTCTGGAAACACCATATATTTT

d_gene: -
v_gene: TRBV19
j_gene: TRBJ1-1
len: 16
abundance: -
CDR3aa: CASSSQGFGVNTEAFF
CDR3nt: TGTGCCAGTAGTTCGCAGGGCTTCGGGGTGAACACTGAAGCTTTCTTT

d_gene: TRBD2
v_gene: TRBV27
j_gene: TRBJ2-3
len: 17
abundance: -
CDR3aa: CASSLSWASGLTDTQYF
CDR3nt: TGTGCCAGCAGTTTATCGTGGGCTAGCGGTCTCACAGATACGCAGTATTTT

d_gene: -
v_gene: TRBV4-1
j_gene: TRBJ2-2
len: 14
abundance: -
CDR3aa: CASSQVGGPGELFF
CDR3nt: TGCGCCAGCAGCCAAGTGGGGGGCCCCGGGGAGCTGTTTTTT

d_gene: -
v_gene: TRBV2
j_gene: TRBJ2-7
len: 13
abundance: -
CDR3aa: CASKQTTSYEQYF
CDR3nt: TGTGCCAGCAAACAGACGACGTCCTACGAGCAGTACTTC

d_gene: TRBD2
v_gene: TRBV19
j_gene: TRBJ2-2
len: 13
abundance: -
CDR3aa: CASRGGTTGELFF
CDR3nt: TGTGCCAGTAGGGGAGGGACCACCGGGGAGCTGTTTTTT

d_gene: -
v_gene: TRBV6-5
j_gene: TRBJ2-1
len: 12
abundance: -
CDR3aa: CASSYEGNEQFF
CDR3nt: TGTGCCAGCAGTTACGAGGGCAATGAGCAGTTCTTC

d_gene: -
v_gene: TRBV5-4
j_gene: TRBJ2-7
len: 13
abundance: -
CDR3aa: CASTYDATYEQYF
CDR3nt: TGTGCCAGCACCTATGACGCTACCTACGAGCAGTACTTC

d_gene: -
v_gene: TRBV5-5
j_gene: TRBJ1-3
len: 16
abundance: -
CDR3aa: CASSLVTGSSGNTIYF
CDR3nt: TGTGCCAGCAGCTTGGTTACAGGGTCCTCTGGAAACACCATATATTTT

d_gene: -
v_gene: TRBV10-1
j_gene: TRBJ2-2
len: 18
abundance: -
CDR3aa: CASSESFVLAQNTGELFF
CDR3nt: TGCGCCAGCAGTGAGTCGTTTGTACTGGCTCAGAACACCGGGGAGCTGTTTTTT

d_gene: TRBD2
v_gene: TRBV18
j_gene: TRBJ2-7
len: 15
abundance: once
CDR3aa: CASSHGLAGGTEQYF
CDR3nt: TGTGCCAGCTCCCACGGACTAGCGGGGGGGACAGAGCAGTACTTC

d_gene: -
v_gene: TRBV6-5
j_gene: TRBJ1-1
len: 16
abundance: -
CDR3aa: CASSYGTDRPNTEAFF
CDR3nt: TGTGCCAGCAGTTACGGAACTGACAGGCCGAACACTGAAGCTTTCTTT

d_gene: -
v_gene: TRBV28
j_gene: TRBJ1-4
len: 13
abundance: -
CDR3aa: CASSLDSWEKLFF
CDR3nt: TGTGCCAGCAGTTTAGACAGCTGGGAAAAACTGTTTTTT

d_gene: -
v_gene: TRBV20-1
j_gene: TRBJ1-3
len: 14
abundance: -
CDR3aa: CSASVRGSGNTIYF
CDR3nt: TGCAGTGCAAGTGTCCGGGGCTCTGGAAACACCATATATTTT

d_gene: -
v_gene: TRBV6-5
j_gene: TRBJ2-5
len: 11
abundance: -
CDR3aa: CASRLQETQYF
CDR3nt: TGTGCCAGCAGATTACAAGAGACCCAGTACTTC

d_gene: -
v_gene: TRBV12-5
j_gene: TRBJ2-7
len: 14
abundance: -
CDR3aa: CASGLEAGFSEQYF
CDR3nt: TGTGCTAGTGGTTTGGAGGCAGGGTTTTCCGAGCAGTACTTC

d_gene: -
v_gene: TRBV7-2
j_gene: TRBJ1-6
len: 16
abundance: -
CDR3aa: CASSLAAGRRHSPLHF
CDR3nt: TGTGCCAGCAGCTTAGCGGCCGGGCGCCGCCATTCACCCCTCCACTTT

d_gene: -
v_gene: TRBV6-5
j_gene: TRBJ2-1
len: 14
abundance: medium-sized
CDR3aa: CASSYGTPPNEQFF
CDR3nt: TGTGCCAGCAGTTACGGTACCCCACCTAATGAGCAGTTCTTC

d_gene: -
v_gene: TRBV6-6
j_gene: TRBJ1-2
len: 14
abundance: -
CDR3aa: CASSSHRDNSGYTF
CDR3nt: TGTGCCAGCAGTTCCCACAGGGATAATAGTGGCTACACCTTC

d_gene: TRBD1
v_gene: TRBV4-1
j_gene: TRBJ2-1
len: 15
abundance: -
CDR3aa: CASSRGGQSGNEQFF
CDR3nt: TGCGCCAGCAGCCGAGGGGGCCAATCCGGCAATGAGCAGTTCTTC

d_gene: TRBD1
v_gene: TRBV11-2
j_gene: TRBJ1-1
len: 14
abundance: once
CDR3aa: CASSEQGAYTEAFF
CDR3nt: TGTGCCAGCAGTGAACAGGGGGCATATACTGAAGCTTTCTTT

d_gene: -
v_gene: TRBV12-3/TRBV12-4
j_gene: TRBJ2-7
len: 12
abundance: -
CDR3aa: CASSFSDHEQYF
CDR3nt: TGTGCCAGCAGTTTCAGTGACCACGAGCAGTACTTC

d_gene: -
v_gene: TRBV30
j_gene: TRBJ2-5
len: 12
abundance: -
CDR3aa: CAWSGLSQTQYF
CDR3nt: TGTGCCTGGAGTGGACTGTCCCAGACCCAGTACTTC

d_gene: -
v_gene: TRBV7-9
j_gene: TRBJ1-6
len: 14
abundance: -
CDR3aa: CASSYTQYNSPLHF
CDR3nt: TGTGCCAGCAGCTACACACAGTACAATTCACCCCTCCACTTT

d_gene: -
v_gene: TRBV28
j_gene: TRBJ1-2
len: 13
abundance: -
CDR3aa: CVSAGPLNYGYTF
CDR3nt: TGTGTCTCGGCAGGACCCTTAAACTATGGCTACACCTTC

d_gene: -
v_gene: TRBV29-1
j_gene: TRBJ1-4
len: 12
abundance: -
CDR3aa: CSVAQNNEKLFF
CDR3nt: TGCAGCGTTGCTCAGAACAATGAAAAACTGTTTTTT

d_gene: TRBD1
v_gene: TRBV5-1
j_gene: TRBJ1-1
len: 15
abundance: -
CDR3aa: CASSPGQGYSYRAFF
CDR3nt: TGCGCCAGCAGCCCGGGACAGGGATATAGTTATCGGGCTTTCTTT

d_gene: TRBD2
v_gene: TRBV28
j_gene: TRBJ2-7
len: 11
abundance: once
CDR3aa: CASGGDYEQYF
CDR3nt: TGTGCCAGCGGGGGGGACTACGAGCAGTACTTC

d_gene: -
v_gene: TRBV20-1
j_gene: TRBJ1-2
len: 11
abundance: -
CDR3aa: CSARDRAGLTF
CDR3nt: TGCAGTGCTAGAGATCGGGCAGGTCTCACATTC

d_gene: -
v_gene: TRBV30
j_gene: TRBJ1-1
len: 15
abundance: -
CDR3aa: CAWSRSGIGNTEAFF
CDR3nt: TGTGCCTGGAGTAGGTCGGGGATAGGGAACACTGAAGCTTTCTTT

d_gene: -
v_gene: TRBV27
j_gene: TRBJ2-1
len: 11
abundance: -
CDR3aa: CASQDGNEQFF
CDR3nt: TGTGCCAGCCAAGACGGGAATGAGCAGTTCTTC

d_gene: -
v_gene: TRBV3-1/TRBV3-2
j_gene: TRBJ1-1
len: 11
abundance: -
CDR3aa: CASSQDLSAFF
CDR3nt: TGTGCCAGCAGCCAAGATCTTAGTGCTTTCTTT

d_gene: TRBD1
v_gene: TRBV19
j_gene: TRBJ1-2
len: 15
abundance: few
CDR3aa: CASSLSGQGPYGYTF
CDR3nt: TGTGCCAGTAGCCTTTCGGGACAGGGCCCCTATGGCTACACCTTC

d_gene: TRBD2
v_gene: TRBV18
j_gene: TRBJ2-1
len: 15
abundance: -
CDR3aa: CASSSTSGGKNEQFF
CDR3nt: TGTGCCAGCTCATCGACTAGCGGGGGGAAAAATGAGCAGTTCTTC

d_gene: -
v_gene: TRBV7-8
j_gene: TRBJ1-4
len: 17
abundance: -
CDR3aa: CASSSRRIPARNEKLFF
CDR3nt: TGTGCCAGCAGCTCCCGCCGTATCCCAGCTAGGAATGAAAAACTGTTTTTT

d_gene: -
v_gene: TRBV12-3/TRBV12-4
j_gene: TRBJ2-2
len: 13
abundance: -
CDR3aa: CASSLLVTGELFF
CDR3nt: TGTGCCAGCAGTTTATTGGTCACCGGGGAGCTGTTTTTT

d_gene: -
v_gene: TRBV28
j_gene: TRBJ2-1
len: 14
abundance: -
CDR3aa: CASSSPETGNEQFF
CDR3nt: TGTGCCAGCAGTTCTCCGGAGACTGGCAATGAGCAGTTCTTC

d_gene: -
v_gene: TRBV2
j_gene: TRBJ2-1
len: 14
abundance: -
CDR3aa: CASRPDWSHNEQFF
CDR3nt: TGTGCCAGCAGGCCGGACTGGTCCCACAATGAGCAGTTCTTC

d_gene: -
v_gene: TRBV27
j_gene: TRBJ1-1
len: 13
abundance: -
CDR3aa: CASSSKGDTEAFF
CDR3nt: TGTGCCAGCAGTTCAAAAGGGGACACTGAAGCTTTCTTT

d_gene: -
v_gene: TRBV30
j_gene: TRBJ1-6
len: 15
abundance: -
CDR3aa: CAWRRDSAYNSPLHF
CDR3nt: TGTGCCTGGAGAAGAGACAGCGCCTATAATTCACCCCTCCACTTT

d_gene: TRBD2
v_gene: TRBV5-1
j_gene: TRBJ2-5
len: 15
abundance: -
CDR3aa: CASSLPSGNQETQYF
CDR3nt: TGCGCCAGCAGCTTACCTAGCGGAAACCAAGAGACCCAGTACTTC

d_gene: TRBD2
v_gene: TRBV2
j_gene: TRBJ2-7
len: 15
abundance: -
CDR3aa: CASSGRGGSSYEQYF
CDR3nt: TGTGCCAGCAGTGGTCGGGGGGGCAGCTCCTACGAGCAGTACTTC

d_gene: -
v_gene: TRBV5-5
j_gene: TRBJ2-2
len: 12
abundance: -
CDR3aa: CASSGDTGELFF
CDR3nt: TGTGCCAGCAGCGGAGACACCGGGGAGCTGTTTTTT

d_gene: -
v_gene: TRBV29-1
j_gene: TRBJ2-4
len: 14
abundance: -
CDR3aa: CSVINQGAKNIQYF
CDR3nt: TGCAGCGTCATCAACCAAGGAGCCAAAAACATTCAGTACTTC

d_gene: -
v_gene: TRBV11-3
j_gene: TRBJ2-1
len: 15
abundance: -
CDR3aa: CASSPARDGYNEQFF
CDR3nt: TGTGCCAGCAGCCCTGCCCGGGACGGGTACAATGAGCAGTTCTTC

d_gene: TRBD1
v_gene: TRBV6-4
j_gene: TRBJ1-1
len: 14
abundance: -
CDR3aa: CASSRDRGNTEAFF
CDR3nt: TGTGCCAGCAGTCGGGACAGGGGGAACACTGAAGCTTTCTTT